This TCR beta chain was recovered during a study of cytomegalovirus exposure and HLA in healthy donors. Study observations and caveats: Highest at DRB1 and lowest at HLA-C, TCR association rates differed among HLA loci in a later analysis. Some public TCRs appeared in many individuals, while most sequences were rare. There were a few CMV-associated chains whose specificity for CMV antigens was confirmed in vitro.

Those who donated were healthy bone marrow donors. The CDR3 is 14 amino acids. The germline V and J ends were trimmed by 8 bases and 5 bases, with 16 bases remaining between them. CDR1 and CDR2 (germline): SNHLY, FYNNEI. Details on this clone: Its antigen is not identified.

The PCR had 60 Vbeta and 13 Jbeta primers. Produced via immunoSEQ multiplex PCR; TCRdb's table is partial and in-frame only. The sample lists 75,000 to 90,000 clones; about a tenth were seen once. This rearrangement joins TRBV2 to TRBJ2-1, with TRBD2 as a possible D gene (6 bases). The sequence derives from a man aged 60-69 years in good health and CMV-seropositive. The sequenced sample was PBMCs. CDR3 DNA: TGTGCCAGCCGCCGCCCGGAGGGGAACAATGAGCAGTTCTTC. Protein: CASRRPEGNNEQFF.